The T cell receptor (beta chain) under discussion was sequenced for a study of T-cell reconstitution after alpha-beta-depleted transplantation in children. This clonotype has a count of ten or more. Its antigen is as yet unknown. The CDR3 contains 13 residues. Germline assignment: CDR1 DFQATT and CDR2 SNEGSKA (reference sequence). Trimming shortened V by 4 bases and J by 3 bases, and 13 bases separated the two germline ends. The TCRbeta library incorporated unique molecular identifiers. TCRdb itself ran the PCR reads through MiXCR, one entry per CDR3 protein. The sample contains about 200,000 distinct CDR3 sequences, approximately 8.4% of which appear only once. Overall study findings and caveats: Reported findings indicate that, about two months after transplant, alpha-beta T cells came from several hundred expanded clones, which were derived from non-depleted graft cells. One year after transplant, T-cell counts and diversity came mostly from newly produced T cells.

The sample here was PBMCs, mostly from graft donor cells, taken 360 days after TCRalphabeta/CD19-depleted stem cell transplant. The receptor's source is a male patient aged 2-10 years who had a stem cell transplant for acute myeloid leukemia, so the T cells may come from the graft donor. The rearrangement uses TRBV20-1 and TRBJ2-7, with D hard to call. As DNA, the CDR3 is TGCAGTGCTAACCCCTCCACCAACTACGAGCAGTACTTC. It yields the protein CSANPSTNYEQYF.